The clone carrying this T cell receptor (beta chain) was found many times. The antigen is unknown. The sample comes from a study of beta chain features in type 1 diabetes. Trimming cost V 2 bases and J 12 bases; bases outside gene matches: 13. Germline loops: CDR1 SGHRS, CDR2 YFSETQ. The CDR3 spans 17 residues. Notes on the study in general: Cells that show high TCR expression could be over-represented by cDNA sequencing.

Reverse transcribing all isolated RNA meant expressed TCRB transcripts were sequenced. Sequencing was performed with immunoSEQ multiplex PCR; in TCRdb, only in-frame clones are kept and a portion is missing. The table records nearly 350,000 clones, 8% of them present only once. Once sorted, every population was more than 95% pure. Sequences were obtained from central memory CD4+ T cells from blood. This receptor was taken from a woman aged 18-29 years in good health. The rearrangement uses TRBV5-1 and TRBJ2-4; 14 bases fit TRBD2. The CDR3 region is CASSLGLAGGGIEAQYF. CDR3 coding DNA: TGCGCCAGCAGCTTAGGACTAGCGGGAGGCGGGATTGAGGCTCAGTACTTC.